This entry features one TCR beta chain sequence. The sample originates from a study of blood T cell repertoires in COVID-19. Study overall: Donors in the United States, Italy and Spain gave samples during acute or convalescent COVID-19.

The CDR3 consists of 18 residues. J gave up 0 bases and V 2 bases, and 6 bases lay outside the gene matches. Germline values: CDR1 KGHSH, CDR2 LQKENI. Per the original methods: Amplification of reference gene primers provided the estimated nucleated cell counts. This table comes from immunoSEQ multiplex PCR, and its TCRdb copy is limited to in-frame clones, with some not included. The DNA gave D and trimming, while V, J and clone size come from that table. This sample has over 200,000 clones, with 75% to 85% found just once. V is TRBV18 and J is TRBJ2-1; 11 bases match TRBD2. This receptor was obtained from a woman in her twenties or thirties with COVID-19, enrolled during active disease. Sample: peripheral blood. The DNA of the CDR3 is TGTGCCAGCTCACCATGGTCCGGGACTAGCGGCTCCTACAATGAGCAGTTCTTC. This codes for CASSPWSGTSGSYNEQFF.